This is a list of T cell receptor beta chains from one sample in a study of STAT5B mutations in CD4+ large granular lymphocyte leukemia. The repertoire was sequenced with immunoSEQ multiplex PCR; TCRdb's copy has only in-frame clones and lacks some. The data hold approximately 21,000 clones, with 78% observed a single time. The material sequenced was CD4+ T cells from blood buffy coats. The receptor set was obtained from a human donor in good health. CDR3s include the opening cysteine and the closing phenylalanine or tryptophan. A D gene is named only where the DNA matches it firmly. Expanded clones are given a class, and other clones once, few, many or no size at all.

cdr3_length | j_call | v_call | clone_size | d_call | cdr3_nt | cdr3_aa
11 | TRBJ2-2 | TRBV6-6 | NA | NA | TGTGCCAGCAGTTACCCCGGGGAGCTGTTTTTT | CASSYPGELFF
13 | TRBJ2-7 | TRBV7-2 | NA | NA | TGTGCCAGCAGCTTAGCGCGAATATACGAGCAGTACTTC | CASSLARIYEQYF
14 | TRBJ2-7 | TRBV19 | NA | NA | TGTGCCAGTAGTCGGACCGTGGTGGCCTACGAGCAGTACTTC | CASSRTVVAYEQYF
14 | TRBJ1-1 | TRBV9 | few | NA | TGTGCCAGCAGCGTAGGACCCCGGCCGGAGAAAGCTTTCTTT | CASSVGPRPEKAFF
14 | TRBJ2-3 | TRBV27 | NA | NA | TGTGCCAGCAGTTTTGGGAGAACGACAGATACGCAGTATTTT | CASSFGRTTDTQYF
15 | TRBJ2-2 | TRBV5-1 | few | TRBD1 | TGCGCCAGCAGCAATGACAGGGGTAACACCGGGGAGCTGTTTTTT | CASSNDRGNTGELFF
15 | TRBJ1-5 | TRBV30 | NA | NA | TGTGCCTGGAGTAGGGGAGAAGGGGTGGATCAGCCCCAGCATTTT | CAWSRGEGVDQPQHF
16 | TRBJ2-1 | TRBV19 | few | TRBD2 | TGTGCCAGTAGGTCGTCTAGCGGGAGGGTAAACAATGAGCAGTTCTTC | CASRSSSGRVNNEQFF
13 | TRBJ1-6 | TRBV30 | few | NA | TGTGCCTGGTGTAGACAGGTTAATTCACCCCTCCACTTT | CAWCRQVNSPLHF
16 | TRBJ2-2 | TRBV5-4 | NA | TRBD2 | TGTGCCAGCAGCTTGGGACTAGCGGCGAACACCGGGGAGCTGTTTTTT | CASSLGLAANTGELFF
11 | TRBJ2-4 | TRBV7-2 | NA | NA | TGTGCCAGCAGCTTAGAGTCCATTCAGTACTTC | CASSLESIQYF
12 | TRBJ1-2 | TRBV19 | NA | NA | TGTGCCAGTTCCGAGACAGCTTATGGCTACACCTTC | CASSETAYGYTF
15 | TRBJ2-5 | TRBV5-4 | NA | NA | TGTGCCAGCAGCTTTAGCCTGACCCAAAAGGAGACCCAGTACTTC | CASSFSLTQKETQYF
13 | TRBJ2-5 | TRBV7-2 | NA | NA | TGTGCCAGCAGCTTAAGTCAGGTTGAGACCCAGTACTTC | CASSLSQVETQYF
19 | TRBJ2-7 | TRBV11-1 | NA | NA | TGTGCCAGCAGCTTAGCGAGGTCTGAACCGGGACTTATCACCTACGAGCAGTACTTC | CASSLARSEPGLITYEQYF
15 | TRBJ1-4 | TRBV19 | NA | TRBD1 | TGTGCCAGCAACCCCGGAGGGGGCCGGGGTGAAAAACTGTTTTTT | CASNPGGGRGEKLFF
16 | TRBJ2-2 | TRBV28 | NA | TRBD1 | TGTGCCAGCAGTCTCTCGGGACAGACCTACACCGGGGAGCTGTTTTTT | CASSLSGQTYTGELFF
13 | TRBJ2-1 | TRBV30 | NA | NA | TGTGCCTGGAGTGTGGGGGGTTACAATGAGCAGTTCTTC | CAWSVGGYNEQFF
16 | TRBJ1-3 | TRBV28 | NA | TRBD1 | TGTGCCAGCACTAACGCCCGACAGGGGCGAAGAAACACCATATATTTT | CASTNARQGRRNTIYF
11 | TRBJ1-2 | TRBV30 | NA | NA | TGTGCCTGGAGTGGCCAGTATGGCTACACCTTC | CAWSGQYGYTF
13 | TRBJ1-1 | TRBV2 | NA | NA | TGTGCCAGCAGCCTGGACGGGGGAACTGAAGCTTTCTTT | CASSLDGGTEAFF
12 | TRBJ1-4 | TRBV7-9 | few | NA | TGTGCCAGCAGCAACGTACAGGGCAGCGGATTTTTT | CASSNVQGSGFF
12 | TRBJ1-2 | TRBV6-6 | NA | NA | TGTGCCAGCACCTTCGGACCCTATGGCTACACCTTC | CASTFGPYGYTF
15 | TRBJ1-3 | TRBV7-2 | NA | NA | TGTGCCAGCAGCACCCGGGGGGTTCGCGGAAACACCATATATTTT | CASSTRGVRGNTIYF
17 | TRBJ2-1 | TRBV4-2 | NA | TRBD2 | TGTGCCAGCAGCCAAGGTCTTGGCGGGGGGCCCTCCAATGAGCAGTTCTTC | CASSQGLGGGPSNEQFF
16 | TRBJ2-3 | TRBV9 | NA | TRBD2 | TGTGCCAGCAGCGCCCGACTAGCGGGACTGACAGATACGCAGTATTTT | CASSARLAGLTDTQYF
13 | TRBJ1-3 | TRBV19 | once | NA | TGTGCCAGTAGTGGGATCTCTGGAAACACCATATATTTT | CASSGISGNTIYF
15 | TRBJ2-4 | TRBV5-1 | NA | NA | TGCGCCAGTACACCGGGAGCATCCCCGGGTCCGATTCAGTACTTC | CASTPGASPGPIQYF
15 | TRBJ1-1 | TRBV29-1 | few | NA | TGCAGCGTTGCTGGCGGGTTAAAGGGATCGACTGAAGCTTTCTTT | CSVAGGLKGSTEAFF
12 | TRBJ2-7 | TRBV19 | NA | NA | TGTGCCAGTATGGACAAGTTCGGCGAGCAGTACTTC | CASMDKFGEQYF
13 | TRBJ2-3 | TRBV5-4 | NA | NA | TGTGCCAGCAGTAGGGATCGCACAGATACGCAGTATTTT | CASSRDRTDTQYF
13 | TRBJ1-4 | TRBV28 | NA | NA | TGTGCCCTGGGACATTCTAGCAGTGAAAAACTGTTTTTT | CALGHSSSEKLFF
12 | TRBJ1-3 | TRBV6-1 | NA | NA | TGTGCCAGCAGGTGGTCTGGAAACACCATATATTTT | CASRWSGNTIYF
15 | TRBJ1-1 | TRBV7-2 | NA | NA | TGTGCCAGCAGCTTAGCAGGGGGAATGAACACTGAAGCTTTCTTT | CASSLAGGMNTEAFF
15 | TRBJ1-2 | TRBV6-5 | once | NA | TGTGCCAGCACTACCTCGAGGGTCTCAAACTATGGCTACACCTTC | CASTTSRVSNYGYTF
19 | TRBJ2-5 | TRBV7-8 | NA | TRBD1 | TGTGCCAGCAGCTTAGTAATTAGGGGGACAGGGATTTGGCAAGAGACCCAGTACTTC | CASSLVIRGTGIWQETQYF
16 | TRBJ1-1 | TRBV28 | NA | NA | TGTGCCAGCAGTTTTGGTGAGACAGTAATGAACACTGAAGCTTTCTTT | CASSFGETVMNTEAFF
16 | TRBJ2-1 | TRBV4-1 | NA | TRBD2 | TGCGCCAGCAGCCAAGTGATTAGCGGGAACTACAATGAGCAGTTCTTC | CASSQVISGNYNEQFF